The clone carrying this TCR beta chain came up a few times. These data originate in a study of early T cells in non-severe SARS-CoV-2 infection. TCRdb fed the 5' RACE reads into MiXCR, producing one record per CDR3 protein. The table includes nearly 90,000 distinct CDR3 sequences, 13% to 15% detected once. The germline V and J ends were trimmed by 2 bases and 7 bases, with 9 bases remaining between them. In germline, CDR1 is MNHEY, CDR2 SMNVEV (reference sequence). This CDR3 has 14 residues. The chain employs TRBV27 and TRBJ1-6; D remains unclear. Sequencing used whole blood. The TCR sequence derives from an adult who was a healthcare worker with PCR-confirmed SARS-CoV-2 infection or an uninfected control (not recorded which). DNA for the CDR3: TGTGCCAGCAGTTTAGGAGGGAGAAATTCACCCCTCCACTTT. Its translation is CASSLGGRNSPLHF.